This TCR beta chain derives from a study of blood T cell repertoires in COVID-19. Repertoires were generated with immunoSEQ multiplex PCR, while TCRdb's copy carries only in-frame clones and drops some. This sample carries about 670,000 clones, 70% to 90% of them seen once, and the ten largest clones take roughly 0.26%. This CDR3 region has 12 residues. Trimming cost V 0 bases and J 5 bases, with 4 bases left between them. Per the germline V gene, CDR1 is MNHEY and CDR2 is SVGEGT. The sample comprised peripheral blood. The chain has TRBV6-2 or TRBV6-3 and TRBJ2-5; the D is unclear. The TCR comes from a woman under 30 with acute or convalescent COVID-19. This chain's CDR3 is CASSYSSETQYF. CDR3 DNA: TGTGCCAGCAGTTACTCCTCCGAGACCCAGTACTTC.